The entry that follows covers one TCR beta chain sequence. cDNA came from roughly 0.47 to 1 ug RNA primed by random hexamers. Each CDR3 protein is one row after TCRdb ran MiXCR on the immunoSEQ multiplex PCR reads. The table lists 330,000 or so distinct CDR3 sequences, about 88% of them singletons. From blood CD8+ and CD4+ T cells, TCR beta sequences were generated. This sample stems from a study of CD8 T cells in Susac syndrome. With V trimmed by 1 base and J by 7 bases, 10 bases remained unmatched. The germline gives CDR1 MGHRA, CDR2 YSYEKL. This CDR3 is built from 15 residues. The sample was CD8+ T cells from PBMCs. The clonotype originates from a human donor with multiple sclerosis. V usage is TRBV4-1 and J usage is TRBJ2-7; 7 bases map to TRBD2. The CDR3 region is CASSQGGGLRGEQYF. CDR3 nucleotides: TGCGCCAGCAGCCAAGGGGGAGGGCTCCGAGGGGAGCAGTACTTC.